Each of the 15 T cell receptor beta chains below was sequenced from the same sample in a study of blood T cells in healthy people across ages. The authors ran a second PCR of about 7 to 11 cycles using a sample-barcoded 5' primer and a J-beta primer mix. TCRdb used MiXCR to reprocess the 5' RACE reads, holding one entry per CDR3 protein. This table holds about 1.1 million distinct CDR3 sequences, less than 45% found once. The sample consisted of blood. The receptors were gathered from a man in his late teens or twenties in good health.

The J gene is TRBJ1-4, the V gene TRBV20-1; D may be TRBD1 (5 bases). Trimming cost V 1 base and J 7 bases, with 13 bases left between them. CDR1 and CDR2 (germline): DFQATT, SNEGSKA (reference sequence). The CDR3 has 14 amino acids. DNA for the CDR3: TGCAGTGCTAGAGGTACAGGAATGACTGAAAAACTGTTTTTT. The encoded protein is CSARGTGMTEKLFF.

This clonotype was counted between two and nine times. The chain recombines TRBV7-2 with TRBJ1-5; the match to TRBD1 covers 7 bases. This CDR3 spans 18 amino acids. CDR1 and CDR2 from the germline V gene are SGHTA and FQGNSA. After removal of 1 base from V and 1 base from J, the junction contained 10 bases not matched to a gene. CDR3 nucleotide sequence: TGTGCCAGCAGCTTAGGGGGTAGGGCAGGGGGGAGCAATCAGCCCCAGCATTTT. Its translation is CASSLGGRAGGSNQPQHF.

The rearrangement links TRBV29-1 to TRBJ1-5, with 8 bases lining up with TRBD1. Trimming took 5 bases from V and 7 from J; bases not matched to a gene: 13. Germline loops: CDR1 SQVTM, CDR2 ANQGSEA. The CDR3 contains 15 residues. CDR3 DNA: TGCAGCGTTCAGGATTCGGGGACAGGCGGGCAGCCCCAGCATTTT. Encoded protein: CSVQDSGTGGQPQHF.

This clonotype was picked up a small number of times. This chain's CDR3 is CSVEDLTSGGPGRNEQFF. DNA of the CDR3: TGCAGCGTTGAAGATTTGACTAGCGGGGGCCCCGGGAGGAATGAGCAGTTCTTC. The chain has TRBV29-1 and TRBJ2-1, with 12 bases matching TRBD2. This CDR3 contains 18 residues. J gave up 7 bases and V 0 bases, and 13 bases lay outside the gene matches. CDR1 is SQVTM and CDR2 is ANQGSEA in the germline V gene.

CDR3 bases: TGTGCCAGCAGTTTTGCTTCCGACAGGTACACTGAAGCTTTCTTT. It translates to CASSFASDRYTEAFF. The chain employs TRBV27 and TRBJ1-1; maybe TRBD1 (6 bases). The CDR3 extends over 15 amino acids. V shed 3 bases and J shed 3 bases, with 14 bases lying between them. Germline V gene lookup returns CDR1 MNHEY and CDR2 SMNVEV (reference sequence).

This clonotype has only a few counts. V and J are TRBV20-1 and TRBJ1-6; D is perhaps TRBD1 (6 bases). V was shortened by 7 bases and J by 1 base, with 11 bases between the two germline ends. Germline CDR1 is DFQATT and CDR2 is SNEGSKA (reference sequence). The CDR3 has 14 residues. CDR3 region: CSGQGKSYNSPLHF. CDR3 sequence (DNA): TGCAGTGGCCAGGGGAAATCCTATAATTCACCCCTCCACTTT.

CDR3 loop: CASSLRVNEQYF. The CDR3 DNA follows: TGTGCCAGCAGCTTAAGGGTGAATGAGCAGTACTTC. The chain joins TRBV11-2 to TRBJ2-5; D uncertain. Germline CDR1 is SGHAT and CDR2 is FQNNGV. The ends were cut back, 2 bases at V and 11 bases at J, with 12 bases in the middle. The CDR3 is 12 residues long.

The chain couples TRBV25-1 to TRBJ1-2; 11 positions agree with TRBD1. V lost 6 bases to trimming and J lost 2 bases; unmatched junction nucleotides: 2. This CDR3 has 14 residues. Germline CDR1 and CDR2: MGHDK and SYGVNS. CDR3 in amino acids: CASRGQGGNYGYTF. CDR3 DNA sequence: TGTGCCAGCAGGGGACAGGGGGGGAACTATGGCTACACCTTC.

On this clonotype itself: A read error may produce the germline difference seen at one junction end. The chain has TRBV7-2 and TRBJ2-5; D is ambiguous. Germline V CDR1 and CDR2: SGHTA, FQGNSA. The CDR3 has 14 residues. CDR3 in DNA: TGTGCCGGCAGCCCCCAAGTTAGCAAAGAGACCCAGTACTTC. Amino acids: CAGSPQVSKETQYF.

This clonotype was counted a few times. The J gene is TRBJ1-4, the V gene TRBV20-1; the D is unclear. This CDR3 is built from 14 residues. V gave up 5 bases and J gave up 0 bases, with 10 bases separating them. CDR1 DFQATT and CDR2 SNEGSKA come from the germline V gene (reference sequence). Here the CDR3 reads CSAQPLTTNEKLFF. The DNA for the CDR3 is TGCAGTGCTCAACCGCTTACAACTAATGAAAAACTGTTTTTT.

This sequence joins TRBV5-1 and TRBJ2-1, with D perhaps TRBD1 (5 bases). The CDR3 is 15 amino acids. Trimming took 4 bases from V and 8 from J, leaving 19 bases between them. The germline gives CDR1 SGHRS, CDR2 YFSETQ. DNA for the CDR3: TGCGCCAGCAGCGTCGGAGCAGTGGGGCCAGATGAGCAGTTCTTC. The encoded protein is CASSVGAVGPDEQFF.

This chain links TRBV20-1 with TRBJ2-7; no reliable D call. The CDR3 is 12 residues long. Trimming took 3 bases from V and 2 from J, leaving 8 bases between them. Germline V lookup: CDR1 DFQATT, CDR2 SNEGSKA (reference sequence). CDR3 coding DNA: TGCAGTGCTAGGGCCAATACCTACGAGCAGTACTTC. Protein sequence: CSARANTYEQYF.

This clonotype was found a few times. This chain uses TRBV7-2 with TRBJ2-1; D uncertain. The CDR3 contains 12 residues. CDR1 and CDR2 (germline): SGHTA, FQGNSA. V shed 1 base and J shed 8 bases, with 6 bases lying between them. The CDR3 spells CASSLGQDEQFF. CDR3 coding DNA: TGTGCCAGCAGCTTAGGGCAGGATGAGCAGTTCTTC. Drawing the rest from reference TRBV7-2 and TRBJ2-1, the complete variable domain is GAGVSQSPSNKVTEKGKDVELRCDPISGHTALYWYRQSLGQGLEFLIYFQGNSAPDKSGLPSDRFSAERTGGSVSTLTIQRTQQEDSAVYLCASSLGQDEQFFGPGTRLTVL.

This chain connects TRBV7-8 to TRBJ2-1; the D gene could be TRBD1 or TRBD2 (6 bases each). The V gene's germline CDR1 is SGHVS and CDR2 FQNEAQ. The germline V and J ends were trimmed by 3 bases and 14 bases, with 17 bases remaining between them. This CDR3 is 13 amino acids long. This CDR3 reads CASSFSDSGGEFF. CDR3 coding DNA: TGTGCCAGCAGCTTCTCGGACAGTGGCGGGGAGTTCTTC.

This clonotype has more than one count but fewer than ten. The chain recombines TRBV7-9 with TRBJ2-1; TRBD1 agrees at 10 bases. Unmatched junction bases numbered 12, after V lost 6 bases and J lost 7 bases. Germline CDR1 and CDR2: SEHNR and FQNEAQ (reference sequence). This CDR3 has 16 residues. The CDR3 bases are TGTGCCAGCAGAGAGTCCGGGACAGGGGCAGGTAATGAGCAGTTCTTC. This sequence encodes CASRESGTGAGNEQFF.